This TCR beta chain emerged from a study of blood T cell repertoires in COVID-19. Study background: The samples span acute and convalescent COVID-19 from the United States, Italy and Spain. The cDNA or gDNA used as material had been derived from T cells, B-cell-depleted T cells, or PBMCs.

The germline V gene has CDR1 MDHEN and CDR2 SYDVKM. The CDR3 runs to 13 residues. V was trimmed by 5 bases and J by 13 bases, leaving 21 bases between them. Assay: immunoSEQ multiplex PCR; the TCRdb copy retains only in-frame clones and omits some. The data contain more than 200,000 clones, approximately 91% of them singletons. The specimen sequenced was peripheral blood. The TCR comes from a human donor in a cohort sampled during active COVID-19. This chain links TRBV28 with TRBJ2-7; D is unclear. In DNA, the CDR3 is TGTGCCAGCAGTCCACAGACATACACGATGATATACTTC. Protein: CASSPQTYTMIYF.